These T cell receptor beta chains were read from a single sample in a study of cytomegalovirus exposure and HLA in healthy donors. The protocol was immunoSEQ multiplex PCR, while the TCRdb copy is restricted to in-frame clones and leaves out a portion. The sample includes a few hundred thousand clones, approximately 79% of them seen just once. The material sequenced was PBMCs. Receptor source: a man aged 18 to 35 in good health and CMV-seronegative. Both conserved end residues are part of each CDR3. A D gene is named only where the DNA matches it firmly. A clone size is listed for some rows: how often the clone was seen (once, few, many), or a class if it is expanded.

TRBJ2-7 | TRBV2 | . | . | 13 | TGTGCCAGCATGGCAGGGGTTAACTACGAGCAGTACTTC | CASMAGVNYEQYF
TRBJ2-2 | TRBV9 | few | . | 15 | TGTGCCAGCAGCGTAGACGGACCGGGATTCGGGGAGCTGTTTTTT | CASSVDGPGFGELFF
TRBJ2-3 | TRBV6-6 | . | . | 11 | TGTGCCAGCGGCTTCCTCGATACGCAGTATTTT | CASGFLDTQYF
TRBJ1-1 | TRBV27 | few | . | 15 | TGTGCCAGCAGTTTCTTTCGAGGGGAGGACACTGAAGCTTTCTTT | CASSFFRGEDTEAFF
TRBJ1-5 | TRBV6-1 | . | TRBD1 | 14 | TGTGCCAGCAGTACACAGGGGGCATTTGAGCCCCAGCATTTT | CASSTQGAFEPQHF
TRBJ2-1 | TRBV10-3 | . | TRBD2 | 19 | TGTGCCATCAGTTCGGGACTAGCGGGAGGTGAGGTTTTGGCCAATGAGCAGTTCTTC | CAISSGLAGGEVLANEQFF
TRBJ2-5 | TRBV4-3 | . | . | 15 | TGCGCCAGCAGCCATGACCCGGGACAACAAGAGACCCAGTACTTC | CASSHDPGQQETQYF
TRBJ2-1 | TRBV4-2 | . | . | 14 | TGTGCCAGCAGCCAAGATACAGGGAGGGATGAGCAGTTCTTC | CASSQDTGRDEQFF
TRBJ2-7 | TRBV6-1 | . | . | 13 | TGTGCCAGCGAGGCCGGAGTTGCCTACGAGCAGTACTTC | CASEAGVAYEQYF
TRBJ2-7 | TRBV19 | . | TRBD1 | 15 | TGTGCCAGTAGTACTGGGACAGGGGGGACGGTCGAGCAGTACTTC | CASSTGTGGTVEQYF
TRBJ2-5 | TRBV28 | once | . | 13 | TGTGCCAGCAGTTCCGGAGCCCGGGAGACCCAGTACTTC | CASSSGARETQYF
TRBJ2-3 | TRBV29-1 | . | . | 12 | TGCAGCGGCTTACATGAGGTAGATACGCAGTATTTT | CSGLHEVDTQYF
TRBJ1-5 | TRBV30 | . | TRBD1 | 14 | TGTGCCTGGAGCTTAGGACAGGGCGGTCAGCCCCAGCATTTT | CAWSLGQGGQPQHF
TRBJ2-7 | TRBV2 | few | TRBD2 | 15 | TGTGCCAGCAGGGTCGGACTAGCATCCGTCTACGAGCAGTACTTC | CASRVGLASVYEQYF
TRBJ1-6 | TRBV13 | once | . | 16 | TGTGCCAGCAGGCAACAGGGAAGCTCCTATAATTCACCCCTCCACTTT | CASRQQGSSYNSPLHF
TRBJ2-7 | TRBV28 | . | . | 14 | TGTGCCAGCAGTCCGCCTGACAGTTCCTACGAGCAGTACTTC | CASSPPDSSYEQYF
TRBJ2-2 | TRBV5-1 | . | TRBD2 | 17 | TGCGCCAGCAGCGGGACTAGCGGGAGGATAAGGACCGGGGAGCTGTTTTTT | CASSGTSGRIRTGELFF
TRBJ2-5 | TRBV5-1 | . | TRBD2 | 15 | TGCGCCAGCAGCCCCTCTAGCGGGGGGGCGGAGACCCAGTACTTC | CASSPSSGGAETQYF
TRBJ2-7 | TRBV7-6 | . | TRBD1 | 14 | TGTGCCAGCAGCTCCGACAGGGGTTTCTACGAGCAGTACTTC | CASSSDRGFYEQYF
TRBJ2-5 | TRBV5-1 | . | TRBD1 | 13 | TGCGCCAGCAATCTGGACAGGGACGAGACCCAGTACTTC | CASNLDRDETQYF
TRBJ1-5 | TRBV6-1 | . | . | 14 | TGTGCCAGCAGACTCGGACTGAGCAATCAGCCCCAGCATTTT | CASRLGLSNQPQHF
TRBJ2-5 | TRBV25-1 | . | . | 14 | TGTGCCAGCAGTGAAGCCGGGGGTCAAGAGACCCAGTACTTC | CASSEAGGQETQYF
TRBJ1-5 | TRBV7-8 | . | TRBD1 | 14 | TGTGCCAGCGTTTCCGGACAGGGGAATCAGCCCCAGCATTTT | CASVSGQGNQPQHF
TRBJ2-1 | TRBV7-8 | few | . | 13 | TGTGCCAGCAGCTTAAACGAGTACAATGAGCAGTTCTTC | CASSLNEYNEQFF
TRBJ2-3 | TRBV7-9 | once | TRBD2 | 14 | TGTGCCAGCAGAATACGGGGGGAGTCGGATACGCAGTATTTT | CASRIRGESDTQYF
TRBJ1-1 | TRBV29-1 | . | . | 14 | TGCAGCGTTGAAGACACAGTGCCCCGCACTGAAGCTTTCTTT | CSVEDTVPRTEAFF
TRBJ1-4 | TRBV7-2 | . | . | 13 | TGTGCCAGCAGCTTAAGACAGAATGAAAAACTGTTTTTT | CASSLRQNEKLFF
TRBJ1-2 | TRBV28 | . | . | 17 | TGTGCCAGCAGTTTGTCGGAGATCACTGGAGGAAACTATGGCTACACCTTC | CASSLSEITGGNYGYTF
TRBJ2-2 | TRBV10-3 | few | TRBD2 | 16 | TGTGCCATCACCAATAGCGGGAGGGCCACTCCCGGGGAGCTGTTTTTT | CAITNSGRATPGELFF
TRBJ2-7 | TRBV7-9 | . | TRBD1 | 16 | TGTGCCAGCAGCTCGATCCCCGAGGGACAGCCCTACGAGCAGTACTTC | CASSSIPEGQPYEQYF
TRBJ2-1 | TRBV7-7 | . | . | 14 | TGTGCTAGCAGCCCCAGTCGACTCTACAATGAGCAGTTCTTC | CASSPSRLYNEQFF
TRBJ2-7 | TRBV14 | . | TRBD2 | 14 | TGTGCCAGCAGCCCACTAGCGGGAGAAAGTGAGCAGTACTTC | CASSPLAGESEQYF
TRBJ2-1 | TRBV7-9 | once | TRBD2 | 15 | TGTGCCAGCAGCCCCTTGCGGGAGGGCCGATATGAGCAGTTCTTC | CASSPLREGRYEQFF
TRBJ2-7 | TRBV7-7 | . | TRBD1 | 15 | TGTGCTAGCAGCTTAAGTTATGGGGACAGGGACGAGCAGTACTTC | CASSLSYGDRDEQYF
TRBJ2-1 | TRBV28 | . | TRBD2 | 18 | TGTGCCAGCAGTCGGGGGACTAGCGGGTTTTCGGTCCTCAATGAGCAGTTCTTC | CASSRGTSGFSVLNEQFF
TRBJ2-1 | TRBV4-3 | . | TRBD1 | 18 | TGCGCCAGCAGCCAAGATCTATTCGACAGGGGACCAAGGGGTGAGCAGTTCTTC | CASSQDLFDRGPRGEQFF
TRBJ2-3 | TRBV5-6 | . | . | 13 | TGTGCCAGCAGCTTAGCCGGCACAGATACGCAGTATTTT | CASSLAGTDTQYF
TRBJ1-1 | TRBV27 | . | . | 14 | TGTGCCAGCAGCCTAGGGACACCGAACACTGAAGCTTTCTTT | CASSLGTPNTEAFF
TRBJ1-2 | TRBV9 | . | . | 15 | TGTGCCAGCAGCGGCGCAGGGATCCTCGACTATGGCTACACCTTC | CASSGAGILDYGYTF
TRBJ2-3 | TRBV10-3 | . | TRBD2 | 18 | TGTGCCATCAGTGGTGGGACTAGCGGGGCCTTTTTGGCAGATACGCAGTATTTT | CAISGGTSGAFLADTQYF
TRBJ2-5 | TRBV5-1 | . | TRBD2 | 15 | TGCGCCAGCAGCTTGCAACTAGCGGGAGAAGAGACCCAGTACTTC | CASSLQLAGEETQYF
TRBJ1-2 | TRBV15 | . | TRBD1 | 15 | TGTGCCACCAGCGGAACAGGGGGAACGACATATGGCTACACCTTC | CATSGTGGTTYGYTF
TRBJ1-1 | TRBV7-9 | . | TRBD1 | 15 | TGTGCCAGCAGCTTAGCGGGAGACAGGGGAGCTGAAGCTTTCTTT | CASSLAGDRGAEAFF
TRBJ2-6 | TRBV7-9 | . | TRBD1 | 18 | TGTGCCAGCAGCGAACCCGGGACAGGGCCAGCCGGGGCCAACGTCCTGACTTTC | CASSEPGTGPAGANVLTF
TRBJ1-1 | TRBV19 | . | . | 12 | TGTGCCAGTAGGGGGGGGACAATTGAAGCTTTCTTT | CASRGGTIEAFF